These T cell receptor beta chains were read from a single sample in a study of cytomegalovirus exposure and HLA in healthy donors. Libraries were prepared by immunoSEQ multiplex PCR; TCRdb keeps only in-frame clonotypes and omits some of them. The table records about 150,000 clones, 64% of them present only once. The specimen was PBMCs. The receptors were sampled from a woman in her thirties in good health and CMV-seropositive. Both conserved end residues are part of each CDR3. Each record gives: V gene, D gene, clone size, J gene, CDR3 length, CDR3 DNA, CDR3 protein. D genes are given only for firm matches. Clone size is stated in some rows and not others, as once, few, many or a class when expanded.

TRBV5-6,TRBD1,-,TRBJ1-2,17,TGTGCCAGCAGCTTGGTTGAACAGGGGGGCCCTAGGGGGGGCTACACCTTC,CASSLVEQGGPRGGYTF
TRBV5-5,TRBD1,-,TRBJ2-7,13,TGTGCCACCGGTTTGGGACAGGTATACGAGCAGTACTTC,CATGLGQVYEQYF
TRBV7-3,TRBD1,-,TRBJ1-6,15,TGTGCCAGCAGCTTATTGGACAGGAAGGATTCACCCCTCCACTTT,CASSLLDRKDSPLHF
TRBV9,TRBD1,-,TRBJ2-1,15,TGTGCCAGCAGCGTTGGGACAGGTTCCTACAATGAGCAGTTCTTC,CASSVGTGSYNEQFF
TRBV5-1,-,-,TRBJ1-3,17,TGCGCCAGCAGCTTGAATCCCCCAGGGGACTCTGGAAACACCATATATTTT,CASSLNPPGDSGNTIYF
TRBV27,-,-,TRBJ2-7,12,TGTGCCAGCAGTTTATTGGGCGGGGAGCAGTACTTC,CASSLLGGEQYF
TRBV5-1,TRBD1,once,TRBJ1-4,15,TGCGCCAGCAGTCAGGACGGGACAGGGAGTGAAAAACTGTTTTTT,CASSQDGTGSEKLFF
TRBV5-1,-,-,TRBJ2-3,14,TGCGCCAGCAGACCTCAATCGGGCACAGATACGCAGTATTTT,CASRPQSGTDTQYF
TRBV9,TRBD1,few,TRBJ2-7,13,TGTGCCAGCAGCGATCGGACAGGGGTCGAGCAGTACTTC,CASSDRTGVEQYF
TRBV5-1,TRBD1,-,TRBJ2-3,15,TGCGCCAGCAGCTTTAAACAGGGGATTGCAGATACGCAGTATTTT,CASSFKQGIADTQYF
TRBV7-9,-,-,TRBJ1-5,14,TGTGCCAGCAGCCAAGGGGGGGTTTGGCAGCCCCAGCATTTT,CASSQGGVWQPQHF
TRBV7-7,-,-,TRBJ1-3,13,TGTGCTAGCAGCTTAGATCTGGGAAACACCATATATTTT,CASSLDLGNTIYF
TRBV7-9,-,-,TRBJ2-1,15,TGTGCCAGCAGCTTAGGGACTGGCTTCCACAATGAGCAGTTCTTC,CASSLGTGFHNEQFF
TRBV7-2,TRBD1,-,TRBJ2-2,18,TGTGCCAGCAGCTTTTACTTCGGGACAGGGAGAGGAACCGGGGAGCTGTTTTTT,CASSFYFGTGRGTGELFF
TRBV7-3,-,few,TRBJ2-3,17,TGTGCCAGCAGCTTCTTAAATCCCGGGACAAACACAGATACGCAGTATTTT,CASSFLNPGTNTDTQYF
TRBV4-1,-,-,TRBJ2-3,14,TGCGCCAGCAGCCACCCGGGAAGCACAGATACGCAGTATTTT,CASSHPGSTDTQYF
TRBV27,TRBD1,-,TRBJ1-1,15,TGTGCCAGCAGTCTTGGGGACAGGATGAACACTGAAGCTTTCTTT,CASSLGDRMNTEAFF
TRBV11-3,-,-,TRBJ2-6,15,TGTGCCAGCAGCTTCGGGGGTCCTGGGGCCAACGTCCTGACTTTC,CASSFGGPGANVLTF